These 27 T cell receptor beta chains originate from one sample sequenced in a study of blood T cell repertoires in COVID-19. The table came from immunoSEQ multiplex PCR; TCRdb's copy has only in-frame clones and leaves some out. The repertoire holds 430,000 or so clones, approximately 90% seen once, with 1.4% to 1.5% in the top ten. The material sequenced was PBMCs or T cells enriched from blood (not recorded which). The source is a woman under 30 who had been exposed to COVID-19.

This chain links TRBV15 with TRBJ1-2; D is possibly TRBD1 (6 bases). Germline CDR1 LNHNV, CDR2 YYDKDF (reference sequence). The V gene lost 2 bases and the J gene lost 2 bases, with 24 bases spanning the gap. There are 19 residues in the CDR3. CDR3 nucleotides: TGTGCCACCAGCAGATACTATGGACAGCCCGGAAACCCCAACTATGGCTACACCTTC. Amino acids: CATSRYYGQPGNPNYGYTF.

The chain is built from TRBV30 and TRBJ1-2; TRBD1 aligns across 7 bases. This CDR3 has 11 amino acids. Germline V lookup: CDR1 GTSNPN, CDR2 SVGIG (reference sequence). J gave up 9 bases and V 3 bases, and 4 bases lay outside the gene matches. CDR3 sequence (DNA): TGTGCCTGGAGCCAGGGGGTTAGCTACACCTTC. Its protein product is CAWSQGVSYTF.

V and J are TRBV7-9 and TRBJ1-1; D possibly corresponds to TRBD1 (6 bases). V shed 5 bases and J shed 4 bases, with 14 bases lying between them. This CDR3 spans 14 amino acids. Germline values: CDR1 SEHNR, CDR2 FQNEAQ (reference sequence). The CDR3 region has the DNA TGTGCCAGCAGCCCTGTCGGGGGGGCCACTGAAGCTTTCTTT. Amino acid sequence: CASSPVGGATEAFF.

J is TRBJ1-1 and V is TRBV6-5; 9 bases line up with TRBD1. The CDR3 is 14 residues long. V trimming: 0 bases; J trimming: 7 bases; junction bases outside the gene matches: 3. CDR1 and CDR2 (germline): MNHEY, SVGAGI. CDR3 sequence: CASSYSTGGIEAFF. DNA of the CDR3: TGTGCCAGCAGTTACTCGACAGGGGGAATTGAAGCTTTCTTT.

The V gene is TRBV7-2, the J gene TRBJ2-7; 11 bases fit TRBD2. Trimming removed 0 bases from V and 2 bases from J; junction bases left unmatched: 0. Germline lookup yields CDR1 SGHTA and CDR2 FQGNSA. The length of the CDR3 is 15 residues. CDR3 in DNA: TGTGCCAGCAGCTTAGCTAGCGGGGGGGCCTACGAGCAGTACTTC. Its protein is CASSLASGGAYEQYF. Supplemented by reference TRBV7-2 and TRBJ2-7, the full variable domain reads GAGVSQSPSNKVTEKGKDVELRCDPISGHTALYWYRQSLGQGLEFLIYFQGNSAPDKSGLPSDRFSAERTGGSVSTLTIQRTQQEDSAVYLCASSLASGGAYEQYFGPGTRLTVT.

The rearrangement joins TRBV29-1 to TRBJ2-3; D possibly corresponds to TRBD1 (6 bases). This CDR3 comprises 15 residues. CDR1 and CDR2 (germline): SQVTM, ANQGSEA. Trimming removed 0 bases from V and 1 base from J, with 11 bases in between. DNA of the CDR3: TGCAGCGTTGAAGATCGGCACAGGGGCACAGATACGCAGTATTTT. Translation gives CSVEDRHRGTDTQYF.

The chain combines TRBV3-1 (or the pseudogene TRBV3-2) with TRBJ2-7, with 8 nucleotides matching TRBD2. The CDR3 has 16 amino acids. CDR1 and CDR2 (germline): LGHDT, YNNKEL (reference sequence). V lost 0 bases, J lost 0 bases, and 4 bases stayed unmatched. As DNA, the CDR3 is TGTGCCAGCAGCCAAGATGAGCGGGGGAGCTCCTACGAGCAGTACTTC. It is translated as CASSQDERGSSYEQYF.

V is TRBV29-1 and J is TRBJ2-3; D gene ambiguous. CDR1 SQVTM and CDR2 ANQGSEA come from the germline V gene. The germline V and J ends were trimmed by 7 bases and 1 base, with 9 bases remaining between them. The CDR3 has 12 amino acids. The chain's CDR3 is CSAVRGTDTQYF. The CDR3 bases are TGCAGCGCTGTCCGGGGCACAGATACGCAGTATTTT.

The V call is TRBV7-8, the J call TRBJ2-5, with TRBD2 matching 11 bases. Germline V gene sequence: CDR1 SGHVS, CDR2 FQNEAQ. CDR3 size: 16 residues. V gave up 2 bases and J gave up 5 bases; unmatched junction bases: 7. CDR3 DNA: TGTGCCAGCAGCTTATCGACACTAGCGGGAGTGGAGACCCAGTACTTC. Amino acids: CASSLSTLAGVETQYF.

CDR3 bases: TGTGCCAGTAGTATTACTAGCGGGGGAAACATTCAGTACTTC. Translating it yields CASSITSGGNIQYF. The J gene is TRBJ2-4, the V gene TRBV19; 11 positions match TRBD2. V lost 3 bases and J lost 6; bases outside the gene matches: 1. CDR1 and CDR2 (germline): LNHDA, SQIVND (reference sequence). This CDR3 comprises 14 residues.

The rearrangement uses TRBV7-9 and TRBJ2-4; 11 positions agree with TRBD2. Germline V gene lookup returns CDR1 SEHNR and CDR2 FQNEAQ (reference sequence). V dropped 5 bases and J dropped 4; count of bases not matched to a gene: 10. The CDR3 contains 17 residues. The CDR3 region has the DNA TGTGCCAGCAGCATCAGGGGCACTAGCGGGGGTAAAAACATTCAGTACTTC. Protein sequence: CASSIRGTSGGKNIQYF.

About this clone: At one of its ends the junction is not consistent with the germline gene, which may arise from a read error. The chain couples TRBV12-3 or TRBV12-4 to TRBJ2-1; D perhaps matches TRBD1 (5 bases). The length of the CDR3 is 11 residues. The CDR3 DNA follows: TGTGCCAGCAGTTTATCCCAGGGTCTAGTCTTC. Protein: CASSLSQGLVF.

The genes are TRBV12-3 or TRBV12-4 and TRBJ2-1, with 10 bases identical to TRBD2. This CDR3 has 13 amino acids. After removal of 6 bases from V and 7 bases from J, the junction contained 3 bases not matched to a gene. The CDR3 protein is CASSSAGGNEQFF. The CDR3 bases are TGTGCCAGCAGCTCAGCGGGAGGGAATGAGCAGTTCTTC.

The V call is TRBV6-1, the J call TRBJ2-7; 9 bases are shared with TRBD2. J gave up 0 bases and V 3 bases, and 6 bases lay outside the gene matches. This CDR3 is built from 16 residues. Germline-derived CDR1 and CDR2 are MNHNS and SASEGT. For the CDR3, the DNA is TGTGCCAGCAGTGATAGCGGGGGTCCCAGCTCCTACGAGCAGTACTTC. It codes for CASSDSGGPSSYEQYF.

This clone occurred once. V is TRBV6-5 and J is TRBJ2-5, with D uncertain. V shed 6 bases and J shed 0 bases, with 11 bases lying between them. Germline V CDR1 and CDR2: MNHEY, SVGAGI. The CDR3 is 14 residues long. The CDR3 region has the DNA TGTGCCAGCAGAACGTCAGCGAACCAAGAGACCCAGTACTTC. This encodes CASRTSANQETQYF.

This rearrangement joins TRBV25-1 to TRBJ2-3; D unclear. The germline V gene encodes CDR1 MGHDK and CDR2 SYGVNS. Trimming left V 5 bases short and J 5 bases short, with 8 bases between. CDR3 length: 12 residues. CDR3 DNA: TGTGCCAGCAGTTCCTTCGGAGATACGCAGTATTTT. Protein product: CASSSFGDTQYF.

A remark on this clone: The same CDR3 arises from other DNA sequences in this sample as well. The J gene is TRBJ2-7, the V gene TRBV29-1, with no clear D. Germline CDR1 SQVTM, CDR2 ANQGSEA. This CDR3 has 11 residues. V lost 3 bases and J lost 3, with 6 bases in between. Here the CDR3 DNA reads TGCAGCGTTGAGCGCGGCTACGAGCAGTACTTC. As protein: CSVERGYEQYF.

The V gene is TRBV19, the J gene TRBJ1-2; D is uncertain. The CDR3 covers 12 residues. CDR1 and CDR2 (germline): LNHDA, SQIVND (reference sequence). V shed 1 base and J shed 7 bases, with 7 bases lying between them. Here the CDR3 reads CASSIGSGGYTF. CDR3 nucleotides: TGTGCCAGTAGTATAGGATCCGGTGGCTACACCTTC.

The V call is TRBV14, the J call TRBJ1-1; no clear D. Trimming removed 4 bases at V and 3 bases at J, with 9 bases between. This CDR3 spans 13 amino acids. Germline V gene sequence: CDR1 SGHDN, CDR2 FVKESK. As DNA, the CDR3 is TGTGCCAGCAGCCCCGGTGCCGACACTGAAGCTTTCTTT. It translates to CASSPGADTEAFF.

CDR3 DNA sequence: TGTGCCAGCAGTTACGGGCCAAGTGAGCAGTTCTTC. It specifies CASSYGPSEQFF. The rearrangement joins TRBV6-5 to TRBJ2-1; D unclear. Trimming shortened V by 2 bases and J by 9 bases, and 8 bases separated the two germline ends. This CDR3 contains 12 residues. The germline V gene has CDR1 MNHEY and CDR2 SVGAGI.

In regard to this clone: This sample includes further DNA sequences coding for the same CDR3. The chain joins TRBV3-1 (or the pseudogene TRBV3-2) to TRBJ1-1; D possibly corresponds to TRBD1 (5 bases). Per the germline V gene, CDR1 is LGHDT and CDR2 is YNNKEL (reference sequence). CDR3 size: 13 residues. V gave up 4 bases and J gave up 2 bases, with 8 bases separating them. The CDR3 loop reads CASSRQGNTEAFF. CDR3 nucleotides: TGTGCCAGCAGCCGGCAGGGAAACACTGAAGCTTTCTTT.

The J gene is TRBJ2-1, the V gene TRBV19, with 7 positions matching TRBD2. CDR1 and CDR2 from the germline V gene are LNHDA and SQIVND (reference sequence). The CDR3 consists of 14 residues. Losses at the gene ends were 3 bases for V and 6 bases for J; bases not matched to a gene: 5. The CDR3, as DNA: TGTGCCAGTAGTATTCCCTCGGGGGGCAATGAGCAGTTCTTC. The encoded protein is CASSIPSGGNEQFF.

The genes are TRBV3-1 (or the pseudogene TRBV3-2) and TRBJ1-3, with a possible D match to TRBD1 (6 bases). CDR1 and CDR2 (germline): LGHDT, YNNKEL (reference sequence). CDR3 length equals 16 residues. Trimming removed 4 bases from V and 2 bases from J, with 15 bases in between. This CDR3 is CASSRVQGFAGNTIYF. DNA for the CDR3: TGTGCCAGCAGCCGAGTACAGGGATTTGCTGGAAACACCATATATTTT.

V is TRBV6-5 and J is TRBJ1-1; 8 bases agree with TRBD1. Germline CDR1 and CDR2: MNHEY and SVGAGI. The CDR3 extends over 15 amino acids. J lost 5 bases, V lost 2 bases, and 7 bases had no gene match. CDR3 in amino acids: CASSYAPGGRTEAFF. CDR3 DNA: TGTGCCAGCAGTTACGCTCCAGGGGGCAGGACTGAAGCTTTCTTT.

V is TRBV5-4 and J is TRBJ2-7, with TRBD2 identical over 11 bases. The CDR3 runs 15 residues. V gave up 2 bases and J gave up 5 bases; unmatched junction bases: 6. CDR1 and CDR2 (germline): SGHNT, YYREEE (reference sequence). The CDR3 sequence: CASSFQTSGAHEQYF. CDR3 DNA sequence: TGTGCCAGCAGCTTTCAGACTAGCGGGGCCCACGAGCAGTACTTC.

The chain combines TRBV7-3 with TRBJ2-3; tentatively, D is TRBD2 (6 bases). The V gene lost 5 bases and the J gene lost 0 bases, with 12 bases spanning the gap. This CDR3 contains 15 residues. The germline V gene encodes CDR1 SGHTA and CDR2 FQGTGA. The CDR3 sequence is CASSPGTLSTDTQYF. As DNA, the CDR3 is TGTGCCAGCAGCCCGGGGACTTTAAGCACAGATACGCAGTATTTT.

This clone was recorded once. The rearrangement joins TRBV19 to TRBJ1-2, with D possibly TRBD1 on 6 matching bases. The CDR3 has 16 amino acids. From germline, CDR1 is LNHDA and CDR2 SQIVND (reference sequence). V was shortened by 9 bases and J by 4 bases, with 24 bases between the two germline ends. This CDR3 is CASTGPQGPNVYGYTF. The CDR3 coding sequence is TGTGCCAGCACAGGACCACAGGGTCCCAATGTCTATGGCTACACCTTC.